This TCR beta chain emerged from a study of cytomegalovirus exposure and HLA in healthy donors. Study-wide results and limits: In a later analysis, at a false discovery rate of 0.05, roughly 17,000 TCR beta sequences matched HLA alleles. Data from an earlier analysis indicated that most TCR beta V segments were productive either about 90% or about 30% of the time.

The CDR3 loop spans 14 amino acids. Germline CDR1 SGHVS, CDR2 FNYEAQ. The V and J ends lost 1 base and 0 bases respectively, with 5 bases between them. Vbeta (60) and Jbeta (13) primers were used in the PCR. Method: immunoSEQ multiplex PCR; TCRdb's copy keeps in-frame clones and lacks some. This repertoire shows approximately 130,000 clones, 81% found once; its top ten account for around 0.7%. Donors sampled were nominally healthy, though unrecorded immune exposures were likely. Worth noting for this clone: The antigen remains undetermined.

This chain connects TRBV7-6 to TRBJ2-3; D call uncertain. The source material was PBMCs. The TCR originated in a man aged 18 to 29 in good health and CMV-seronegative. CDR3 bases: TGTGCCAGCAGCTTAGGGGCAAGCACAGATACGCAGTATTTT. It specifies CASSLGASTDTQYF.